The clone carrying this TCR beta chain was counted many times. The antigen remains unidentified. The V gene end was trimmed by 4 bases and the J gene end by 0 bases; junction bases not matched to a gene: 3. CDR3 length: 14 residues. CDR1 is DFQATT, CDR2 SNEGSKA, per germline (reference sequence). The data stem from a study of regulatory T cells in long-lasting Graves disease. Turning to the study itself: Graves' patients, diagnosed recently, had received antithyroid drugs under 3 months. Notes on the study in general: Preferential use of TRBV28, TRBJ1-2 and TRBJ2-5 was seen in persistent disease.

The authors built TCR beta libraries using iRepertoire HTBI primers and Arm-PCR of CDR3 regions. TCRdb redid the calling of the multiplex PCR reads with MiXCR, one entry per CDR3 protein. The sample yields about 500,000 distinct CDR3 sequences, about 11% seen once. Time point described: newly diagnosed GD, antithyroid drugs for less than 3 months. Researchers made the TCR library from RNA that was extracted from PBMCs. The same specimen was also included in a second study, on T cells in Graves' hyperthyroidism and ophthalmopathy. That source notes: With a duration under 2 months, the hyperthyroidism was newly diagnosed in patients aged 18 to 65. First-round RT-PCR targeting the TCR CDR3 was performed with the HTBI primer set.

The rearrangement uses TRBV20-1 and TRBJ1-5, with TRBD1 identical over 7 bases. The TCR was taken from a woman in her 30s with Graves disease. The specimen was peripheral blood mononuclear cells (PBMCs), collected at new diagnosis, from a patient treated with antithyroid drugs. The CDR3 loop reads CSANDRVSNQPQHF. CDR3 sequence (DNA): TGCAGTGCTAATGACAGGGTTAGCAATCAGCCCCAGCATTTT.